Below, 3 T cell receptor beta chains from the same sample are listed, as sequenced in a study of early T cells in non-severe SARS-CoV-2 infection. TCRdb reprocessed the 5' RACE reads via MiXCR and lists one record per CDR3 protein. The data show more than 90,000 distinct CDR3 sequences, more than 9.5% seen once. The material sequenced was whole blood. The receptor source for this set is an adult who was a healthcare worker with PCR-confirmed SARS-CoV-2 infection or an uninfected control (not recorded which).

J is TRBJ1-1 and V is TRBV4-1; no clear D. The germline CDR1 and CDR2 sequences are MGHRA and YSYEKL. The germline V and J ends were trimmed by 1 base and 4 bases, with 10 bases remaining between them. The CDR3 is 14 residues long. CDR3 coding DNA: TGCGCCAGCAGCCAAGGCAGTCCCGGCACTGAAGCTTTCTTT. It yields the protein CASSQGSPGTEAFF.

This clonotype was observed many times. The rearrangement uses TRBV7-3 and TRBJ2-5; D possibly uses TRBD1 or TRBD2 (5 bases each). CDR1 is SGHTA, CDR2 FQGTGA, per germline. CDR3 length: 15 amino acids. Trimming shortened V by 0 bases and J by 1 base, and 9 bases separated the two germline ends. For the CDR3, the DNA is TGTGCCAGCAGCTTAACTCGGGACGCCCAAGAGACCCAGTACTTC. Protein sequence: CASSLTRDAQETQYF.

The rearrangement uses TRBV10-3 and TRBJ2-7; TRBD2 aligns across 7 bases. Germline V gene data show CDR1 as ENHRY and CDR2 as SYGVKD. The CDR3 contains 14 residues. J gave up 5 bases and V 3 bases, and 7 bases lay outside the gene matches. The CDR3 nucleotides are TGTGCCATCAGTGACGGGATCCGGGGGGACGAGCAGTACTTC. Translation gives CAISDGIRGDEQYF.